The clone carrying this T cell receptor (beta chain) was detected a few times. From the 5' RACE reads, TCRdb called clonotypes with MiXCR, one entry per CDR3 protein. The table lists 200,000 to 300,000 distinct CDR3 sequences, 10% to 15% of them singletons, with roughly 0.5% in the top ten. The data derive from a study of T cells after yellow fever vaccination. Per germline, CDR1 LGHDT and CDR2 YNNKEL (reference sequence). This CDR3 region has 19 residues. V lost 3 bases, J lost 7 bases, and 20 bases stayed unmatched. The chain employs TRBV3-1 and TRBJ2-1; 8 bases line up with TRBD2. The source is a man between 25 and 39 years old who received the YFV17D yellow fever vaccine. The specimen was CD4+ T cells sorted from PBMCs, collected 45 days after the yellow fever booster vaccination. The CDR3: CASSQVKMSGREPYNEQFF. In nucleotides, the CDR3 is TGTGCCAGCAGCCAGGTTAAGATGAGCGGGAGAGAACCATATAATGAGCAGTTCTTC.